The sequence of this T cell receptor beta chain was determined in a study of control samples from healthy donors and cancer patients (TCRdb year 2020). CDR1 and CDR2, per the germline V gene (reference sequence), are SGHNT and YYREEE. The CDR3, from cysteine to phenylalanine, totals 15 residues. Of the read, only the CDR3 DNA is kept; its 45 bases are in frame from base 1. Note on this clone: What this receptor recognizes is not known. Its ends do not fully match the called genes, so a read error is possible.

Libraries were constructed by the immunoSEQ multiplex PCR assay. TCRdb retrieved this table from immuneACCESS and kept in-frame rearrangements only. Not all clones are present; in checked studies, unresolved V genes account for under half, and no reason is known for the remainder. The sample records 390,000 or so clones, 75% to 95% of which are singletons. Around 6.8% of the sample is taken by the ten largest. The chain was built from TRBV5-4 and TRBJ2-5; TRBD2 matches 10 bases in the middle. Sequencing input: PBMCs. This TCR was sampled from a middle-aged man with head and neck cancer. The CDR3 loop reads CASSLGGLAVETQYF. The DNA reads TGTGCCAGCAGTTTGGGTGGACTAGCGGTAGAGACCCAGTACTTC.